This TCR beta chain derives from a study of T-cell reconstitution after alpha-beta-depleted transplantation in children. Preparation of the TCRbeta library involved a method that used unique molecular identifiers. MiXCR, applied by TCRdb to the PCR reads, yields one record per CDR3 protein. The sample includes approximately 100,000 distinct CDR3 sequences, 9.5% to 15% of them seen just once. This clonotype was seen many times. The germline V gene has CDR1 SGDLS and CDR2 YYNGEE. V gave up 3 bases and J gave up 2 bases; unmatched junction bases: 9. The CDR3 consists of 16 residues. The chain recombines TRBV9 with TRBJ2-5; TRBD2 matches 8 bases. Here the sequenced sample was PBMCs from the stem cell graft donor, taken from the stem cell graft. This TCR was recovered from a human donor who donated a stem cell graft to a child with inherited bone marrow failure. The CDR3 sequence is CASSGGFAGGQETQYF. CDR3 bases: TGTGCCAGCAGCGGGGGTTTTGCGGGGGGACAAGAGACCCAGTACTTC.